Described below is a single T cell receptor beta chain sequence and its context. This sample includes further DNA sequences coding for the same CDR3. This record comes from a study of blood T cell repertoires in COVID-19. The germline CDR1 and CDR2 sequences are MNHEY and SVGAGI. The CDR3 is 15 amino acids. The ends were cut back, 5 bases at V and 7 bases at J, with 20 bases in the middle. Assay: immunoSEQ multiplex PCR; the TCRdb copy retains only in-frame clones and omits some. The data contain about 200,000 clones, 70% to 90% of them singletons. The sequenced sample was peripheral blood. The genes are TRBV6-5 and TRBJ1-2, with a weak D call TRBD1 (5 bases). This TCR came from a middle-aged man with active or convalescent COVID-19. The CDR3, as DNA: TGTGCCAGCAGTACGTTACAGGATAACCTTGGTGGCTACACCTTC. Translated: CASSTLQDNLGGYTF.